The 10 T cell receptor beta chains given below trace back to one sample, sequenced in a study of T cell changes during pregnancy in multiple sclerosis. Profiling relied on immunoSEQ multiplex PCR, and the TCRdb table lists in-frame clones only, not all of them. The data contain fewer than 60,000 clones, about 90% of them singletons. Sequenced here: CD8+ T cells from peripheral blood mononuclear cells, sampled after pregnancy. These receptors all come from a female donor with multiple sclerosis, enrolled in a pregnancy study.

The V and J genes are TRBV13 and TRBJ1-1; possibly TRBD1 for D (5 bases). This CDR3 spans 14 amino acids. CDR1 is PRHDT and CDR2 is FYEKMQ in the germline V gene (reference sequence). Trimming left V 2 bases short and J 4 bases short, with 11 bases between. The CDR3 reads CASSLFGTVTEAFF. In nucleotides, the CDR3 is TGTGCCAGCAGCTTATTCGGGACTGTCACTGAAGCTTTCTTT.

This clone showed up just a few times. The chain joins TRBV7-9 to TRBJ2-7; no reliable D call. Germline CDR1 SEHNR, CDR2 FQNEAQ (reference sequence). The CDR3 runs to 11 residues. V was cut by 4 bases and J by 2 bases, with 3 bases left in between. The CDR3 here is CASSSTYEQYF. The DNA for the CDR3 is TGTGCCAGCAGCTCAACCTACGAGCAGTACTTC.

The V and J genes are TRBV10-3 and TRBJ2-1; 7 bases agree with TRBD2. From germline, CDR1 is ENHRY and CDR2 SYGVKD. The CDR3 covers 15 residues. V was pared by 3 bases and J by 5 bases, with 7 bases of the junction left unmatched. The CDR3 DNA is TGTGCCATCAGTGATCTAGCGGAAACAAACAATGAGCAGTTCTTC. Its translation is CAISDLAETNNEQFF.

The chain combines TRBV13 with TRBJ1-1, with 8 bases matching TRBD1. Losses at the gene ends were 3 bases for V and 1 base for J; bases not matched to a gene: 1. The CDR3 runs 14 residues. CDR1 PRHDT and CDR2 FYEKMQ come from the germline V gene (reference sequence). CDR3: CASSFGTGNTEAFF. The CDR3 DNA reads as TGTGCCAGCAGCTTCGGGACAGGGAACACTGAAGCTTTCTTT.

The chain links TRBV9 to TRBJ2-1, with TRBD2 identical over 9 bases. The V segment lost 0 bases and the J segment 3 bases; nucleotides outside the gene matches: 1. CDR1 is SGDLS and CDR2 is YYNGEE in the germline V gene. The CDR3 length is 15 residues. CDR3 nucleotide sequence: TGTGCCAGCAGCGTAGAAGCGGGGGGCTACAATGAGCAGTTCTTC. It translates to CASSVEAGGYNEQFF.

The CDR3 loop reads CASRPPEGYGYTF. In DNA form, the CDR3 reads TGTGCCAGCCGTCCCCCCGAGGGCTATGGCTACACCTTC. V usage is TRBV2 and J usage is TRBJ1-2; D unclear. The V gene lost 8 bases and the J gene lost 4 bases, with 14 bases spanning the gap. This CDR3 comprises 13 residues. CDR1 SNHLY and CDR2 FYNNEI come from the germline V gene.

This clone was recorded only once. The chain uses TRBV30 and TRBJ2-7; TRBD1 agrees at 8 bases. CDR3 length equals 13 residues. CDR1 GTSNPN and CDR2 SVGIG come from the germline V gene (reference sequence). Trimming cost V 6 bases and J 3 bases; bases outside gene matches: 7. The CDR3: CACSTGDGYEQYF. DNA of the CDR3: TGTGCCTGCTCGACAGGGGACGGCTACGAGCAGTACTTC.

To note about this clone: One end of the junction varies from germline; a read error may be responsible. The gene calls are TRBV6-6 and TRBJ1-3, with D possibly matching TRBD1 (5 bases). This CDR3 spans 15 amino acids. The V gene's germline CDR1 is MNHNY and CDR2 SVGAGI (reference sequence). CDR3 region: CASSYLDSSGNTIYF. The CDR3 nucleotides read TGTGCCAGCAGTTATCTCGACAGCTCTGGTAACACCATATATTTT.

V and J are TRBV25-1 and TRBJ2-1, with D perhaps matching TRBD2 (5 bases). V lost 9 bases to trimming and J lost 7 bases, with 16 bases between them. CDR3 size: 13 residues. Looked up from germline, CDR1 is MGHDK and CDR2 is SYGVNS. For the CDR3, the DNA is TGTGCCAGTAGTTGGGCCGGGGTGAATGAGCAGTTCTTC. As protein: CASSWAGVNEQFF.

The J gene is TRBJ2-7, the V gene TRBV5-1; D remains ambiguous. The CDR3 has 14 residues. The germline gives CDR1 SGHRS, CDR2 YFSETQ. The V and J ends lost 5 bases and 3 bases respectively, with 15 bases between them. The DNA of the CDR3 is TGCGCCAGCAGTTTTGTAAGTTCCGGCTACGAGCAGTACTTC. Translated: CASSFVSSGYEQYF. Filled out from reference TRBV5-1 and TRBJ2-7, the complete variable domain reads KAGVTQTPRYLIKTRGQQVTLSCSPISGHRSVSWYQQTPGQGLQFLFEYFSETQRNKGNFPGRFSGRQFSNSRSEMNVSTLELGDSALYLCASSFVSSGYEQYFGPGTRLTVT.